This is a list of T cell receptor beta chains from one sample in a study of control samples from healthy donors and cancer patients. The assay was immunoSEQ multiplex PCR, and TCRdb's table has in-frame clones only and misses some. The data contain roughly 100,000 clones, around 89% of them singletons. Sequencing was carried out using PBMCs. These receptors were collected from a man in his sixties with lung cancer. The CDR3 runs from the conserved cysteine through the conserved F or W. The D gene is left open where the match is weak. Clone size is shown for a subset of rows, as once, few, many or a class of expanded clone.

13	TRBV12-3/TRBV12-4	.	TRBJ1-2	.	CASSFGGARGYTF	TGTGCCAGCAGTTTTGGGGGGGCGCGTGGCTACACCTTC
16	TRBV5-1	few	TRBJ1-2	TRBD1	CASSPSIGQGNYGYTF	TGCGCCAGCAGCCCCTCTATAGGACAGGGGAACTATGGCTACACCTTC
12	TRBV5-6	.	TRBJ1-5	.	CASSQGTETEHF	TGTGCCAGCAGCCAAGGGACGGAGACGGAACATTTT
14	TRBV5-1	.	TRBJ2-5	.	CASSLARVQATQYF	TGCGCCAGCAGCTTGGCAAGGGTTCAGGCGACCCAGTACTTC
14	TRBV6-5	.	TRBJ2-2	.	CASSYGSSTGELFF	TGTGCCAGCAGTTACGGATCATCTACCGGGGAGCTGTTTTTT
14	TRBV15	.	TRBJ1-6	TRBD1	CATSVDRVTSPLHF	TGTGCCACCAGCGTAGACAGGGTTACTTCACCCCTCCACTTT
13	TRBV12-3/TRBV12-4	.	TRBJ1-5	.	CASSPTPSQPQHF	TGTGCCAGCAGTCCCACCCCTTCTCAGCCCCAGCATTTT
14	TRBV7-9	.	TRBJ2-3	.	CASRAGQRADTQYF	TGTGCCAGCAGAGCAGGACAGCGCGCAGATACGCAGTATTTT
13	TRBV6-6	.	TRBJ1-5	.	CASSSTGGQPQHF	TGTGCCAGCAGCTCAACGGGGGGCCAGCCCCAGCATTTT
17	TRBV5-1	once	TRBJ2-5	TRBD1	CASSYAGTAVVGETQYF	TGCGCCAGCAGCTACGCCGGGACAGCCGTAGTAGGAGAGACCCAGTACTTC
15	TRBV5-6	.	TRBJ1-4	TRBD1	CASSSGTGPGEKLFF	TGTGCCAGCAGCTCCGGGACAGGGCCTGGTGAAAAACTGTTTTTT
11	TRBV18	.	TRBJ2-4	.	CASRAENIQYF	TGTGCCAGCCGGGCCGAAAACATTCAGTACTTC
15	TRBV4-1	.	TRBJ2-5	TRBD1	CASSQVDRVQETQYF	TGCGCCAGCAGCCAAGTGGACAGGGTACAAGAGACCCAGTACTTC
14	TRBV30	.	TRBJ2-5	.	CAWSYGALEETQYF	TGTGCCTGGAGTTACGGGGCCCTCGAGGAGACCCAGTACTTC
16	TRBV4-2	once	TRBJ1-4	.	CASSKAGVEGGEKLFF	TGTGCCAGCAGCAAAGCGGGGGTCGAGGGTGGGGAAAAACTGTTTTTT
14	TRBV7-6	.	TRBJ2-5	.	CASSSDTGKETQYF	TGTGCCAGCAGCTCCGATACAGGAAAAGAGACCCAGTACTTC
15	TRBV4-1	.	TRBJ1-1	.	CASSQDQGMNTEAFF	TGCGCCAGCAGCCAAGATCAGGGCATGAACACTGAAGCTTTCTTT
15	TRBV7-3	.	TRBJ2-3	TRBD2	CASSFGGGTTDTQYF	TGTGCCAGCAGCTTTGGCGGGGGGACCACAGATACGCAGTATTTT
15	TRBV27	few	TRBJ1-5	.	CASRGGGVSNQPQHF	TGTGCCAGCAGAGGGGGAGGGGTGAGCAATCAGCCCCAGCATTTT
15	TRBV5-1	.	TRBJ2-5	TRBD2	CASSLGPSGEETQYF	TGCGCCAGCAGCTTGGGCCCTAGCGGGGAAGAGACCCAGTACTTC
17	TRBV4-2	.	TRBJ2-3	.	CASSQTAALDGTDTQYF	TGTGCCAGCAGCCAAACCGCGGCACTAGATGGCACAGATACGCAGTATTTT
15	TRBV27	.	TRBJ2-1	TRBD1	CASTKAGQGKDEQFF	TGTGCCAGCACCAAAGCGGGACAGGGTAAGGATGAGCAGTTCTTC
16	TRBV5-1	.	TRBJ1-2	.	CASSPASGAVDYGYTF	TGCGCCAGCAGCCCGGCCTCGGGGGCAGTTGACTATGGCTACACCTTC
15	TRBV7-2	.	TRBJ1-3	.	CASSLWQGTGNTIYF	TGTGCCAGCAGCTTATGGCAGGGTACTGGAAACACCATATATTTT
15	TRBV5-6	few	TRBJ1-4	TRBD1	CASSLGQGAPRKLFF	TGTGCCAGCAGCTTGGGACAGGGGGCGCCCCGAAAACTGTTTTTT
15	TRBV11-2	.	TRBJ2-1	.	CASRLGGGTYNEQFF	TGTGCCAGCAGGCTGGGGGGGGGCACCTACAATGAGCAGTTCTTC
16	TRBV24-1	few	TRBJ2-5	.	CATSDLGDQTQETQYF	TGTGCCACCAGTGATTTAGGAGACCAGACGCAAGAGACCCAGTACTTC
14	TRBV18	.	TRBJ1-1	.	CASSPDTLVTEAFF	TGTGCCAGCTCACCCGACACCCTAGTCACTGAAGCTTTCTTT
14	TRBV24-1	.	TRBJ2-5	.	CATSDLDSQETQYF	TGTGCCACCAGTGATTTGGACAGTCAAGAGACCCAGTACTTC
15	TRBV6-4	once	TRBJ1-6	TRBD1	CASKTGGPYNSPLHF	TGTGCCAGCAAAACAGGGGGCCCCTATAATTCACCCCTCCACTTT
14	TRBV3-1/TRBV3-2	.	TRBJ1-1	.	CASSRSGVEGQTFF	TGTGCCAGCAGCCGATCAGGGGTGGAAGGTCAGACTTTCTTT
16	TRBV6-4	.	TRBJ1-1	.	CASSPYEGGRETEAFF	TGTGCCAGCAGTCCCTATGAAGGGGGGCGAGAGACTGAAGCTTTCTTT
12	TRBV12-3/TRBV12-4	once	TRBJ1-2	.	CASSLWGRGYTF	TGTGCCAGCAGTTTATGGGGGCGGGGCTACACCTTC
19	TRBV24-1	.	TRBJ2-6	TRBD1	CATSDPRGDRFSGANVLTF	TGTGCCACCAGTGATCCGAGGGGGGACAGGTTCTCTGGGGCCAACGTCCTGACTTTC
13	TRBV5-1	.	TRBJ1-1	.	CASSDLGNTEAFF	TGCGCCAGCAGCGATCTGGGGAACACTGAAGCTTTCTTT
13	TRBV5-6	few	TRBJ2-5	.	CASSLEQQETQYF	TGTGCCAGCAGCTTGGAACAGCAAGAGACCCAGTACTTC
12	TRBV25-1	.	TRBJ1-2	.	CASSVFGDGYTF	TGTGCCAGCTCCGTATTTGGGGATGGCTACACCTTC
14	TRBV3-1/TRBV3-2	.	TRBJ1-2	.	CASSQGRWDYGYTF	TGTGCCAGCAGCCAAGGTCGGTGGGACTATGGCTACACCTTC
15	TRBV6-4	.	TRBJ2-3	TRBD2	CASRPGLAGTDTQYF	TGTGCCAGCAGGCCGGGACTAGCGGGCACAGATACGCAGTATTTT
15	TRBV5-1	once	TRBJ2-1	TRBD2	CASSLEGGGPREQFF	TGCGCCAGCAGCTTGGAGGGCGGGGGGCCGCGTGAGCAGTTCTTC
15	TRBV10-2	.	TRBJ1-5	.	CASSESGGSNQPQHF	TGCGCCAGCAGTGAGTCGGGAGGGAGCAATCAGCCCCAGCATTTT
14	TRBV7-9	.	TRBJ1-6	.	CASSLGPQGLPLHF	TGTGCCAGCAGCTTAGGTCCACAGGGTCTACCCCTCCACTTT
15	TRBV3-1/TRBV3-2	few	TRBJ2-3	TRBD2	CASSLLAGGTDTQYF	TGTGCCAGCAGTTTACTAGCGGGGGGCACAGATACGCAGTATTTT
14	TRBV27	.	TRBJ2-5	TRBD1	CASSLGTGGGIQYF	TGTGCCAGCAGTTTAGGGACAGGGGGAGGTATTCAGTACTTC
15	TRBV2	.	TRBJ1-6	TRBD1	CASSDRVHKNSPLHF	TGTGCCAGCAGCGACAGGGTCCATAAGAATTCACCCCTCCACTTT
14	TRBV5-1	few	TRBJ2-7	TRBD1	CASSSRGPNYEQYF	TGCGCCAGCAGCTCGAGGGGGCCAAACTACGAGCAGTACTTC
16	TRBV7-3	once	TRBJ2-3	TRBD2	CASSLATSGEGDTQYF	TGTGCCAGCAGCTTAGCCACTAGCGGGGAGGGAGATACGCAGTATTTT
13	TRBV12-3/TRBV12-4	once	TRBJ2-2	.	CASSPSDAGELFF	TGTGCCAGCAGTCCGTCTGATGCCGGGGAGCTGTTTTTT
13	TRBV5-1	.	TRBJ2-5	.	CASSLMSGETQYF	TGCGCCAGCAGCTTGATGTCGGGAGAGACCCAGTACTTC
17	TRBV6-6	.	TRBJ1-6	.	CASSQILGGGYNSPLHF	TGTGCCAGCAGTCAGATTCTAGGGGGTGGATATAATTCACCCCTCCACTTT
14	TRBV6-2/TRBV6-3	.	TRBJ2-5	.	CASSYTGLGETQYF	TGTGCCAGCAGTTATACAGGGCTTGGCGAGACCCAGTACTTC
16	TRBV6-6	.	TRBJ1-6	.	CASSDFKVENNSPLHF	TGTGCCAGCAGTGACTTTAAGGTAGAGAATAATTCACCCCTCCACTTT
14	TRBV5-1	.	TRBJ2-1	TRBD1	CASSSGQLYNEQFF	TGCGCCAGCAGCTCGGGACAGCTTTACAATGAGCAGTTCTTC
16	TRBV11-2	.	TRBJ1-1	.	CASSLVRVRTNTEAFF	TGTGCCAGCAGCTTAGTCAGGGTCCGCACGAACACTGAAGCTTTCTTT